The subject of this entry is one T cell receptor beta chain. Trimming left V 8 bases short and J 0 bases short, with 11 bases between. This CDR3 spans 15 amino acids. Germline V gene data show CDR1 as MDHEN and CDR2 as SYDVKM. Random hexamers served to reverse transcribe roughly 0.45 to 1 ug RNA. With immunoSEQ multiplex PCR, TCR beta CDR3 was amplified across 54 Vbeta and 13 Jbeta. TCRdb reprocessed the immunoSEQ multiplex PCR reads via MiXCR and lists one record per CDR3 protein. The sample contains more than 200,000 distinct CDR3 sequences, 90% to 95% of which appear only once. The data originate from a study of CD8 T cells in Susac syndrome.

The chain has TRBV28 and TRBJ1-6; no reliable D call. Sequenced material: CD4+ T cells from PBMCs. The clonotype originates from a human donor with multiple sclerosis. CDR3 bases: TGTGCCAGCGTTCGACGGAGCTCCTATAATTCACCCCTCCACTTT. This encodes CASVRRSSYNSPLHF.